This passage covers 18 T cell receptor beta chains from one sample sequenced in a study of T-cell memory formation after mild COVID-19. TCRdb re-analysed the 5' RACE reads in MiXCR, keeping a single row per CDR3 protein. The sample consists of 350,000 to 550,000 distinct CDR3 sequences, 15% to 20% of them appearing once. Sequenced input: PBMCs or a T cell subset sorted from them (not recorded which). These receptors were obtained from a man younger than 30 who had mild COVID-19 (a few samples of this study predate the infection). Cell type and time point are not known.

In nucleotides, the CDR3 is TGCGCCAGCAGCCAAGCCCAGGGTAATGAAAAACTGTTTTTT. Its protein product is CASSQAQGNEKLFF. This chain joins TRBV4-1 and TRBJ1-4; perhaps TRBD1 as D (5 bases). Germline CDR1 MGHRA, CDR2 YSYEKL. V was shortened by 1 base and J by 4 bases, with 7 bases between the two germline ends. There are 14 residues in the CDR3.

CDR3 sequence reads: CASSGWGVYGYTF. The CDR3 DNA reads as TGTGCCAGCTCCGGGTGGGGTGTCTATGGCTACACCTTC. The rearrangement uses TRBV12-3 or TRBV12-4 and TRBJ1-2; no definite D call. Trimming took 8 bases from V and 4 from J, leaving 14 bases between them. The CDR3 consists of 13 residues.

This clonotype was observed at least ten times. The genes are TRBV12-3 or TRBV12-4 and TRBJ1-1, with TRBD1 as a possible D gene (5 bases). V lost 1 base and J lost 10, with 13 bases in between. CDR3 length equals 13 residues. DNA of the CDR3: TGTGCCAGCAGTTTAGTTGAGGGGTCCGTAGCTTTCTTT. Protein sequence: CASSLVEGSVAFF.

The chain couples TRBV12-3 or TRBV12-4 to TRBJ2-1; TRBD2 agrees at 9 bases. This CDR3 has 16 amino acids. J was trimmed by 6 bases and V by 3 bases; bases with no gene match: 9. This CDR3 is CASSLRAGGTSNEQFF. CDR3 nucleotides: TGTGCCAGCAGTTTGAGGGCGGGGGGGACCTCCAATGAGCAGTTCTTC.

The CDR3 reads CSVLRSFTGELFF. CDR3 nucleotides: TGCAGCGTTCTCAGGTCATTCACCGGGGAGCTGTTTTTT. V is TRBV29-1 and J is TRBJ2-2; D remains ambiguous. The germline V gene encodes CDR1 SQVTM and CDR2 ANQGSEA. Deletions cut 5 bases from V and 4 bases from J, with 11 bases between. The CDR3 runs to 13 residues.

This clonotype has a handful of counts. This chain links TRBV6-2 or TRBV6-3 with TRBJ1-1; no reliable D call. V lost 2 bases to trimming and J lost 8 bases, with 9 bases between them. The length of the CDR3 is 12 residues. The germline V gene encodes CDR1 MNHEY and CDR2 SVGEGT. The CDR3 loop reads CASSYPGYEAFF. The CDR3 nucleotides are TGTGCCAGCAGTTACCCGGGGTACGAAGCTTTCTTT.

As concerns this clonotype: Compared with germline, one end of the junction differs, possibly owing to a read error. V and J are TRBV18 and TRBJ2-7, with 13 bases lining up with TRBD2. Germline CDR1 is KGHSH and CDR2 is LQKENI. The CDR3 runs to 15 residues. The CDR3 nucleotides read TGTGCCATCTCACCGAGGACTAGCGGGGGTTACGAGCAGTACTTC. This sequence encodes CAISPRTSGGYEQYF.

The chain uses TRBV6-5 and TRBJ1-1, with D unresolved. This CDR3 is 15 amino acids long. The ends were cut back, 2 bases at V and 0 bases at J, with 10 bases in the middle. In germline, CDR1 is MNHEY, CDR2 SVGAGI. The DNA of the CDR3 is TGTGCCAGCAGTTACAGCAGAGAAATGAACACTGAAGCTTTCTTT. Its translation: CASSYSREMNTEAFF.

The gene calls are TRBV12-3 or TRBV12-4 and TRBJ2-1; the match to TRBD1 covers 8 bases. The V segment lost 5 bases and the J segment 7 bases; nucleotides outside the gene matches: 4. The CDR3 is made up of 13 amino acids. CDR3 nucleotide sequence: TGTGCCAGCAGTATGGACAGGGAGAATGAGCAGTTCTTC. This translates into CASSMDRENEQFF.

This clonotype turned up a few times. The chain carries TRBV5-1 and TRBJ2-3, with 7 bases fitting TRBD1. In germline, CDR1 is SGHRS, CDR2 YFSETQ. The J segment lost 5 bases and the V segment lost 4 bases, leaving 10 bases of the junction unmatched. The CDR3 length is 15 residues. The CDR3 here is CASSLDRVPQDTQYF. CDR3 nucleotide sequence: TGCGCCAGCAGCCTCGACAGGGTCCCCCAAGATACGCAGTATTTT.

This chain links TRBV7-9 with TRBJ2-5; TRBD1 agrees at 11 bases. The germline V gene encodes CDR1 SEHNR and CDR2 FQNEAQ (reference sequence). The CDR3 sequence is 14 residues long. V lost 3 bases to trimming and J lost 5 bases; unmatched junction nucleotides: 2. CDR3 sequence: CASSLGQGDETQYF. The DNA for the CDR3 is TGTGCCAGCAGCTTGGGACAGGGGGACGAGACCCAGTACTTC.

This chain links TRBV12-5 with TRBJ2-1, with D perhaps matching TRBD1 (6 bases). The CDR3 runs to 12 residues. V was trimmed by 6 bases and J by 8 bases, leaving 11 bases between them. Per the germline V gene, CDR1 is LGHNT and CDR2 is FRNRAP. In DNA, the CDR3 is TGTGCTAGTGGAGGCAGGGGATATGAGCAGTTCTTC. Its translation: CASGGRGYEQFF. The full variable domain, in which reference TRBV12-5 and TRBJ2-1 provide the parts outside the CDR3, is DARVTQTPRHKVTEMGQEVTMRCQPILGHNTVFWYRQTMMQGLELLAYFRNRAPLDDSGMPKDRFSAEMPDATLATLKIQPSEPRDSAVYFCASGGRGYEQFFGPGTRLTVL.

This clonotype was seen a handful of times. CDR3 nucleotide sequence: TGTGCCAGCAGTCGACAGGGGGGCGACTACAATGAGCAGTTCTTC. Its translation: CASSRQGGDYNEQFF. The chain couples TRBV7-2 to TRBJ2-1, with 9 bases aligning to TRBD1. Germline V gene lookup returns CDR1 SGHTA and CDR2 FQGNSA. V shed 6 bases, J shed 3 bases, and the junction held 6 bases outside the gene matches. The CDR3 has 15 amino acids.

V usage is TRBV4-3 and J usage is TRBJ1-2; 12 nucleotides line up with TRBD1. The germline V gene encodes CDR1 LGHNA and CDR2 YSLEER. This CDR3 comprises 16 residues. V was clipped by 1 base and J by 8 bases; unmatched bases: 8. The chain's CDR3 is CASSQVGTGGVEGYTF. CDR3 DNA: TGCGCCAGCAGCCAAGTTGGGACAGGGGGCGTTGAAGGCTACACCTTC.

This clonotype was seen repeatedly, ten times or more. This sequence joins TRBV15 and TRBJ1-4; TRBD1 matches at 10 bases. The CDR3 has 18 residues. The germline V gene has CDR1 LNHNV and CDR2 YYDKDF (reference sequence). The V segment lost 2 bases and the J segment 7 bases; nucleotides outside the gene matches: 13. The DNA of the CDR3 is TGTGCCACCAGCAGAAATACCGGGACAGGGGCGGAAGGTGAAAAACTGTTTTTT. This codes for CATSRNTGTGAEGEKLFF.

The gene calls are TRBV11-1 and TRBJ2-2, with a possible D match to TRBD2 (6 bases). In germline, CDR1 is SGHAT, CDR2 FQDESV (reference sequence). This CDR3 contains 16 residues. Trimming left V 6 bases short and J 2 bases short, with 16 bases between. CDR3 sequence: CASRRRDWENTGELFF. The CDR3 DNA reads TGTGCCAGCAGGCGCCGGGACTGGGAAAACACCGGGGAGCTGTTTTTT.

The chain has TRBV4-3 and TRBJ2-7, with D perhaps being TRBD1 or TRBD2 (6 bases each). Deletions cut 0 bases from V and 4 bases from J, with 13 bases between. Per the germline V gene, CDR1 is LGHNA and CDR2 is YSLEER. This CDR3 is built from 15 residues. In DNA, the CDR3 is TGCGCCAGCAGCCAAGAAGCCGGGGGCTTTTACGAGCAGTACTTC. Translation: CASSQEAGGFYEQYF.

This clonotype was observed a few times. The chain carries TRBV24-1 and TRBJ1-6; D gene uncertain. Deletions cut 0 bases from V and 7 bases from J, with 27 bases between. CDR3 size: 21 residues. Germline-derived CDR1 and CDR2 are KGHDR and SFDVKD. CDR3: CATSDLVYVLECLLLNSPLHF. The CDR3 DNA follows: TGTGCCACCAGTGATTTGGTCTATGTTCTGGAGTGTCTCCTCCTAAATTCACCCCTCCACTTT.